The present TCR beta chain was sequenced within a study of T cell responses to AZD1222 COVID-19 vaccine. Produced via immunoSEQ multiplex PCR; TCRdb's table is partial and in-frame only. The sample lists 150,000 to 200,000 clones, 90% to 95% occurring once. The V gene's germline CDR1 is MGHRA and CDR2 YSYEKL. The CDR3 runs 13 residues. V lost 0 bases to trimming and J lost 6 bases, with 6 bases between them. The sequencing used peripheral blood, collected 28 days after the second AZD1222 dose. This receptor was taken from an adult who received the AZD1222 COVID-19 vaccine. The genes are TRBV4-1 and TRBJ1-5; D unclear. The CDR3: CASSQDRVQPQHF. CDR3 DNA: TGCGCCAGCAGCCAAGATAGGGTTCAGCCCCAGCATTTT.